This T cell receptor beta chain was recovered during a study of T cell responses to AZD1222 COVID-19 vaccine. Study-wide results and limits: Reportedly, close to half of spike-specific TCRs are directed against unmutated variant regions.

Germline assignment: CDR1 SEHNR and CDR2 FQNEAQ (reference sequence). The CDR3 loop spans 14 amino acids. The germline V and J ends were trimmed by 3 bases and 5 bases, with 13 bases remaining between them. Using immunoSEQ multiplex PCR, the repertoire was profiled, and TCRdb retains in-frame clones only, with some absent. This table has over 85,000 clones, around 83% appearing once. In regard to this clone: Its specificity is unknown.

The chain recombines TRBV7-9 with TRBJ1-1; D is ambiguous. The specimen was peripheral blood, collected on day 0 of AZD1222 vaccination. This receptor was obtained from an adult in good health. The CDR3 protein is CASSLAPTGTEAFF. The DNA of the CDR3 is TGTGCCAGCAGCTTGGCGCCCACGGGGACTGAAGCTTTCTTT.